This T cell receptor (beta chain) was sequenced in a study of control samples from healthy donors and cancer patients. V lost 4 bases to trimming and J lost 0 bases, with 21 bases between them. From germline, CDR1 is LGHDT and CDR2 YNNKEL (reference sequence). The CDR3 extends over 18 amino acids. Sequencing was performed with immunoSEQ multiplex PCR; in TCRdb, only in-frame clones are kept and a portion is missing. The sample holds roughly 100,000 clones; 85% to 90% are singletons and the top ten take about 7.8%. Sequences were obtained from blood. The receptor's source is a man aged 30-40 years in good health. The chain is built from TRBV3-1 (or the pseudogene TRBV3-2) and TRBJ1-1; tentatively, D is TRBD1 (6 bases). CDR3 sequence: CASSPSVSQGGMNTEAFF. CDR3 nucleotides: TGTGCCAGCAGCCCTAGCGTATCACAGGGCGGCATGAACACTGAAGCTTTCTTT.